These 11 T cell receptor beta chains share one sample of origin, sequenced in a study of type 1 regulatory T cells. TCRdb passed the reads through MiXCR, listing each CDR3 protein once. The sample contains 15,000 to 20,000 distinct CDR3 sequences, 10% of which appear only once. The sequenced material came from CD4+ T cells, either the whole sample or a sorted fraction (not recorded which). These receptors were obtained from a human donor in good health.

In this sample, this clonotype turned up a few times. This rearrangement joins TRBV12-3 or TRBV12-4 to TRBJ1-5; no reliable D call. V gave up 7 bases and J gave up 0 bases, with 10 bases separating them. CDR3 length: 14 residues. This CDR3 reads CASTRAGSNQPQHF. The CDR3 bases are TGTGCCAGCACACGCGCGGGTAGCAATCAGCCCCAGCATTTT.

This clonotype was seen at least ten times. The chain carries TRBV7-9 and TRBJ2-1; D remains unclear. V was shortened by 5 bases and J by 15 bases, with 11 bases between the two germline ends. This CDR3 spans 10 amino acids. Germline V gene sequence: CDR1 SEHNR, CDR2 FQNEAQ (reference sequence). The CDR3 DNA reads TGTGCCAGCAGCCCGGTGTATACGTTCTTC. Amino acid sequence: CASSPVYTFF.

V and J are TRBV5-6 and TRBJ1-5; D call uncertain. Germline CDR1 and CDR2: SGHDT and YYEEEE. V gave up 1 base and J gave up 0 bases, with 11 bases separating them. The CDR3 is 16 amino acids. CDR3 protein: CASSLYGDYSNQPQHF. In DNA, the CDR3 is TGTGCCAGCAGCTTGTATGGGGATTATAGCAATCAGCCCCAGCATTTT.

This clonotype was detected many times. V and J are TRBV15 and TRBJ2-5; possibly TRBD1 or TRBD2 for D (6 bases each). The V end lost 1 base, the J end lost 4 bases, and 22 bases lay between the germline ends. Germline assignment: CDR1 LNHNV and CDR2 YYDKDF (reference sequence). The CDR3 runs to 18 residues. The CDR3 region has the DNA TGTGCCACCAGCAGAGGGGGTTCTCGGAGGGGGATAGGAGAGACCCAGTACTTC. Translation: CATSRGGSRRGIGETQYF.

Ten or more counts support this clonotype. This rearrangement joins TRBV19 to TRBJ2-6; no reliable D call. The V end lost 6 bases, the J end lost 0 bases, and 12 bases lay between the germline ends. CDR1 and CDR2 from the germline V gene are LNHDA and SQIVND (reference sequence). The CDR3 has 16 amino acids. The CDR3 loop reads CASSPHMGSGANVLTF. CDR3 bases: TGTGCCAGTAGCCCGCACATGGGCTCTGGGGCCAACGTCCTGACTTTC.

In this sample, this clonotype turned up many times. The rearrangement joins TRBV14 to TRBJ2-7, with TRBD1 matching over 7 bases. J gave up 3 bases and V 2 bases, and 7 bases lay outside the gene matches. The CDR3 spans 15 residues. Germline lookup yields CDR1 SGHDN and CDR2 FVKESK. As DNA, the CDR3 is TGTGCCAGCAGCCAATTGGCAGGGGGAAACTACGAGCAGTACTTC. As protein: CASSQLAGGNYEQYF.

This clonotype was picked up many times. The CDR3 DNA follows: TGCGCCAGCAGCCTAGGACAGGGGCGCGAGCAGTACTTC. Residues: CASSLGQGREQYF. The chain is built from TRBV5-1 and TRBJ2-7, with 9 bases that match TRBD1. V lost 4 bases and J lost 6; bases outside the gene matches: 5. Per germline, CDR1 SGHRS and CDR2 YFSETQ. The length of the CDR3 is 13 residues.

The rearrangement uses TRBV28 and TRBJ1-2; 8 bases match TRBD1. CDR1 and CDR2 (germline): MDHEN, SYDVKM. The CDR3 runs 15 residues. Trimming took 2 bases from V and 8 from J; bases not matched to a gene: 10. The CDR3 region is CASSLLGQARPGYTF. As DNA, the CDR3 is TGTGCCAGCAGTTTACTGGGACAGGCCCGACCGGGCTACACCTTC.

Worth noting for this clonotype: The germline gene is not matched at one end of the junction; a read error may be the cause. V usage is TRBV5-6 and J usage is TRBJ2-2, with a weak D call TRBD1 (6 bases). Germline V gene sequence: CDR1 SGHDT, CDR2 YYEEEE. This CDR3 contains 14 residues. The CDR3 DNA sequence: TGCGCCAGCAGCTTTTCAGGGGCCACCGGGGAGCTGTTTTTT. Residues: CASSFSGATGELFF. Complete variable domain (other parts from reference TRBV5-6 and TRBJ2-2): DAGVTQSPTHLIKTRGQQVTLRCSPKSGHDTVSWYQQALGQGPQFIFQYYEEEERQRGNFPDRFSGHQFPNYSSELNVNALLLGDSALYLCASSFSGATGELFFGEGSRLTVL.

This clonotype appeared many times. DNA for the CDR3: TGCAGTGCTCCCGACAGGGGGCCTTGGAATGAGCAGTTCTTC. Its protein product is CSAPDRGPWNEQFF. The chain couples TRBV20-1 to TRBJ2-1; 10 bases agree with TRBD1. The CDR3 has 14 residues. V was pared by 5 bases and J by 7 bases, with 8 bases of the junction left unmatched. Germline V gene data show CDR1 as DFQATT and CDR2 as SNEGSKA (reference sequence).

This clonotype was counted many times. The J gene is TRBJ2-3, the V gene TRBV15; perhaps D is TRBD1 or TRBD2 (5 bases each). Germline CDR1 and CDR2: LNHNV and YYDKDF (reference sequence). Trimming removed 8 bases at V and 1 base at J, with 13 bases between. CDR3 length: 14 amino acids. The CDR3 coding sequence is TGTGCCACCCGTAAGGGGAGCGGCACAGATACGCAGTATTTT. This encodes CATRKGSGTDTQYF. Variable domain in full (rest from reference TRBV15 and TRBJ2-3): DAMVIQNPRYQVTQFGKPVTLSCSQTLNHNVMYWYQQKSSQAPKLLFHYYDKDFNNEADTPDNFQSRRPNTSFCFLDIRSPGLGDTAMYLCATRKGSGTDTQYFGPGTRLTVL.